The 14 T cell receptor beta chains given below trace back to one sample, sequenced in a study of CD8 T cells in Susac syndrome. RNA was extracted with the RNeasy kit, and a quantity of about 0.45 to 1 ug was reverse transcribed using random hexamers. In TCRdb, the immunoSEQ multiplex PCR reads were re-called with MiXCR into one record per CDR3 protein. Of hundreds of thousands of distinct CDR3 sequences listed, approximately 90% are singletons. The sample consisted of CD8+ T cells from PBMCs. Receptors were obtained from a human donor with multiple sclerosis.

The chain uses TRBV29-1 and TRBJ2-1, with D perhaps matching TRBD2 (6 bases). Germline CDR1 reads SQVTM; CDR2 reads ANQGSEA. The CDR3 sequence is 14 residues long. V was cut by 0 bases and J by 2 bases, with 8 bases left in between. The CDR3 sequence: CSVEEGGTYNEQFF. In nucleotides, the CDR3 is TGCAGCGTTGAAGAGGGGGGTACCTACAATGAGCAGTTCTTC.

This clonotype was picked up one time. This rearrangement joins TRBV6-5 to TRBJ2-1; TRBD1 aligns across 7 bases. With 6 bases clipped from V and 7 bases from J, the junction kept 9 bases outside the gene matches. CDR1 is MNHEY, CDR2 SVGAGI, per germline. The length of the CDR3 is 14 residues. This chain's CDR3 is CASRTPGGWNEQFF. Here the CDR3 DNA reads TGTGCCAGCAGGACCCCAGGGGGATGGAATGAGCAGTTCTTC.

J is TRBJ1-1 and V is TRBV4-3; the match to TRBD1 covers 10 bases. V was clipped by 2 bases and J by 5 bases; unmatched bases: 11. Germline V gives CDR1 LGHNA, CDR2 YSLEER. This CDR3 has 17 amino acids. CDR3 coding DNA: TGCGCCAGCAGCCAAACCGGGACAGGGGTATCGGAGACTGAAGCTTTCTTT. It encodes CASSQTGTGVSETEAFF.

This chain joins TRBV12-3 or TRBV12-4 and TRBJ2-7; a possible D gene is TRBD2 (5 bases). V gave up 6 bases and J gave up 3 bases, with 15 bases separating them. The CDR3 sequence is 14 residues long. CDR3 sequence (DNA): TGTGCCAGCAGACTCACGGGGTCGGGCTACGAGCAGTACTTC. Its translation: CASRLTGSGYEQYF.

The chain recombines TRBV7-2 with TRBJ2-3; D is ambiguous. V lost 2 bases and J 4 bases, leaving 16 bases between the germline ends. CDR1 SGHTA and CDR2 FQGNSA come from the germline V gene. CDR3 length equals 16 residues. The CDR3 reads CASSLSSNLRPDTQYF. The CDR3 nucleotides are TGTGCCAGCAGCTTAAGTAGCAATCTCAGACCAGATACGCAGTATTTT. Full variable domain (missing parts from reference TRBV7-2 and TRBJ2-3): GAGVSQSPSNKVTEKGKDVELRCDPISGHTALYWYRQSLGQGLEFLIYFQGNSAPDKSGLPSDRFSAERTGGSVSTLTIQRTQQEDSAVYLCASSLSSNLRPDTQYFGPGTRLTVL.

The rearrangement uses TRBV13 and TRBJ1-2, with D unclear. The CDR3 has 14 amino acids. The V and J ends lost 2 bases and 3 bases respectively, with 10 bases between them. Per the germline V gene, CDR1 is PRHDT and CDR2 is FYEKMQ (reference sequence). The CDR3 loop reads CASSLPGSDYGYTF. DNA for the CDR3: TGTGCCAGCAGCTTACCAGGATCGGACTATGGCTACACCTTC.

The sample holds one count of this clonotype. V gene TRBV20-1 combines with J gene TRBJ2-7; D may correspond to TRBD1 or TRBD2 (5 bases each). The germline V gene has CDR1 DFQATT and CDR2 SNEGSKA (reference sequence). This CDR3 has 15 residues. The V end was cut by 0 bases, the J end by 0 bases, with 12 bases between. CDR3 amino acids: CSARDKEGSSYEQYF. The CDR3 DNA reads TGCAGTGCTAGAGATAAAGAGGGGAGCTCCTACGAGCAGTACTTC.

The chain recombines TRBV28 with TRBJ2-5; either TRBD1 or TRBD2 may supply D (6 bases each). The germline gives CDR1 MDHEN, CDR2 SYDVKM. Trimming removed 7 bases from V and 5 bases from J, with 17 bases in between. The CDR3 is 14 amino acids. The DNA for the CDR3 is TGTGCCAGCACCCTCGGTCGGGGGCGTGAGACCCAGTACTTC. Its translation: CASTLGRGRETQYF.

The V gene is TRBV14, the J gene TRBJ2-5; 10 nucleotides agree with TRBD1. Unmatched junction bases numbered 4, after V lost 3 bases and J lost 3 bases. The CDR3 has 15 amino acids. The germline CDR1 and CDR2 sequences are SGHDN and FVKESK. In DNA, the CDR3 is TGTGCCAGCAGCCATTTCGGACAGGGGGAAGAGACCCAGTACTTC. Protein sequence: CASSHFGQGEETQYF.

This clonotype was seen once. The gene calls are TRBV5-8 and TRBJ2-7; 10 bases align to TRBD2. The CDR3 length is 15 residues. Germline V CDR1 and CDR2: SGHTS, YDEGEE. V gave up 4 bases and J gave up 1 base; unmatched junction bases: 5. This CDR3 is CASSLTSGASYEQYF. The CDR3 region has the DNA TGTGCCAGCAGCCTCACTAGCGGGGCGTCCTACGAGCAGTACTTC.

In the case of this clonotype: Compared with germline, one end of the junction differs, possibly owing to a read error. The chain recombines TRBV2 with TRBJ1-4; no reliable D call. This CDR3 is built from 14 residues. Per germline, CDR1 SNHLY and CDR2 FYNNEI. The CDR3 DNA reads as TGTGCTAGCAGAGAAGAGCAGGCGGGGGAAAAACTGTTTTTT. It codes for CASREEQAGEKLFF. Using reference TRBV2 and TRBJ1-4 for the parts outside the CDR3, the full variable domain is EPEVTQTPSHQVTQMGQEVILRCVPISNHLYFYWYRQILGQKVEFLVSFYNNEISEKSEIFDDQFSVERPDGSNFTLKIRSTKLEDSAMYFCASREEQAGEKLFFGSGTQLSVL.

The chain couples TRBV11-2 to TRBJ2-1; the match to TRBD1 covers 9 bases. The J segment lost 7 bases and the V segment lost 1 base, leaving 2 bases of the junction unmatched. This CDR3 is 14 amino acids long. Germline assignment: CDR1 SGHAT and CDR2 FQNNGV. CDR3 bases: TGTGCCAGCAGCTTAGGGGGGACAGGGAATGAGCAGTTCTTC. It is translated as CASSLGGTGNEQFF. The complete variable domain, with remaining parts taken from reference TRBV11-2 and TRBJ2-1, reads EAGVAQSPRYKIIEKRQSVAFWCNPISGHATLYWYQQILGQGPKLLIQFQNNGVVDDSQLPKDRFSAERLKGVDSTLKIQPAKLEDSAVYLCASSLGGTGNEQFFGPGTRLTVL.

The chain is built from TRBV28 and TRBJ2-3, with TRBD1 identical over 10 bases. Germline V gives CDR1 MDHEN, CDR2 SYDVKM. The CDR3 contains 13 residues. Trimming took 8 bases from V and 4 from J; bases not matched to a gene: 3. The CDR3 sequence: CASGQGEADTQYF. CDR3 DNA: TGTGCCAGCGGACAGGGGGAAGCAGATACGCAGTATTTT.

The J gene is TRBJ2-7, the V gene TRBV7-9, with D possibly matching TRBD1 (6 bases). Germline V gives CDR1 SEHNR, CDR2 FQNEAQ (reference sequence). V lost 1 base, J lost 3 bases, and 10 bases lay in between. The length of the CDR3 is 14 residues. The CDR3 coding sequence is TGTGCCAGCAGCTTAGGTTACAGGGACTACGAGCAGTACTTC. It specifies CASSLGYRDYEQYF.